The clone carrying this TCR beta chain is termed medium-sized. Its antigen is currently unknown. This specimen belongs to a study of vaccination and CD4 T cells after COVID-19. Sequenced with the Oncomine TCR Beta short-read assay was DNA taken from cultured CD4+ T cells. TCRdb ran MiXCR on the PCR reads and lists one entry per CDR3 protein. This table holds around 27,000 distinct CDR3 sequences, 35% to 40% found once. The CDR3 is 15 amino acids. V lost 3 bases and J lost 2, with 14 bases in between. Germline loops: CDR1 KGHSH, CDR2 LQKENI. The time point: late sampling 161 to 241 days after vaccination in a few convalescent patients. As to treatment: approximately nine-day PBMC culture with coronavirus spike peptide pools or control peptides (ViraFEST assay).

Sequencing was performed on CD4+ T cells from blood, cultured in vitro, taken about 7 months after SARS-CoV-2 vaccination. The origin of this receptor is a human donor who had recovered from COVID-19. The chain is built from TRBV18 and TRBJ2-7; no reliable D call. In DNA form, the CDR3 reads TGTGCCAGCTCACCGCCGGCGAAGCACCCCTACGAGCAGTACTTC. This sequence encodes CASSPPAKHPYEQYF.